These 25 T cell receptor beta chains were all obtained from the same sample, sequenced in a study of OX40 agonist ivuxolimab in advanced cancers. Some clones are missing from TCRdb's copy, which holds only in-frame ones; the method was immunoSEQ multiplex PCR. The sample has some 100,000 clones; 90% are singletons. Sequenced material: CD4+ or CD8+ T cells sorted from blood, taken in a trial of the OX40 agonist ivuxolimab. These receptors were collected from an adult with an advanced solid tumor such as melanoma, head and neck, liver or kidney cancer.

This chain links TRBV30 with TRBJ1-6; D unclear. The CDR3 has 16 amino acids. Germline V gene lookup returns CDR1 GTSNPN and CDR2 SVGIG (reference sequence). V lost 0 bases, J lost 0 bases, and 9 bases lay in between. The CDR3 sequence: CAWSVRGSSYNSPLHF. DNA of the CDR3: TGTGCCTGGAGTGTACGGGGAAGCTCCTATAATTCACCCCTCCACTTT.

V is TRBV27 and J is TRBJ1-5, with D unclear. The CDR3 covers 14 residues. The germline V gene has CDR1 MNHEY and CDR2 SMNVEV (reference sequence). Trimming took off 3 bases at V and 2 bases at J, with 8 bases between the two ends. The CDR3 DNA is TGTGCCAGCAGTTTCAGGCGGGGCAATCAGCCCCAGCATTTT. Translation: CASSFRRGNQPQHF.

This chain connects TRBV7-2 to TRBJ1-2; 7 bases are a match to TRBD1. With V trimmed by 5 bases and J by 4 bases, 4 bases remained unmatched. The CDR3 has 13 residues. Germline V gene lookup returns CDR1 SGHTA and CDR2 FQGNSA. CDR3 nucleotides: TGTGCCAGCAGCCGGGACAGAGCCTATGGCTACACCTTC. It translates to CASSRDRAYGYTF.

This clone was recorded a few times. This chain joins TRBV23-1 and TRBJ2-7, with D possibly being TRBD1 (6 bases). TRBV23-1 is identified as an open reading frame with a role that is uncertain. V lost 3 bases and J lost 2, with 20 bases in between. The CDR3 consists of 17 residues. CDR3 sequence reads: CASSHPDPTGKPYEQYF. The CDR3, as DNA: TGCGCCAGCAGTCATCCCGATCCGACAGGAAAGCCCTACGAGCAGTACTTC.

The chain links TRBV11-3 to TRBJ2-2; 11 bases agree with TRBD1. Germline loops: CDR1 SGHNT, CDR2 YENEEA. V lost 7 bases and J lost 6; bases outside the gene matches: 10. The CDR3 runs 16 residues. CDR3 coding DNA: TGTGCCAGCACCACCGCCGGACAGGGGGCGTCCGGGGAGCTGTTTTTT. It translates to CASTTAGQGASGELFF.

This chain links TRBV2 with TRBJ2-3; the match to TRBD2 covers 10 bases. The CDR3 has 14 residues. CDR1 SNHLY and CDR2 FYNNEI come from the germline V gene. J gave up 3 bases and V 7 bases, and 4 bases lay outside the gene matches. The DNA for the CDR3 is TGTGCCAGCAACAAGCGGGGGGGAACAGATACGCAGTATTTT. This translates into CASNKRGGTDTQYF.

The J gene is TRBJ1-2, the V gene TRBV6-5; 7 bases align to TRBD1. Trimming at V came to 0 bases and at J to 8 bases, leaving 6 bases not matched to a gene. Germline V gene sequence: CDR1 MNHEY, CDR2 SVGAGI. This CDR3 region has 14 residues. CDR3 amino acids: CASSYSTGVGGYTF. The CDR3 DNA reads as TGTGCCAGCAGTTACTCAACAGGGGTGGGAGGCTACACCTTC.

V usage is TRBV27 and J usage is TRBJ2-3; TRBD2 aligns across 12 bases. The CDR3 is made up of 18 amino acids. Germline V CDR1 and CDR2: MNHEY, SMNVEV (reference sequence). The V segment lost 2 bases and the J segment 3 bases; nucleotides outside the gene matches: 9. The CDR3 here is CASSLRLAGVGGTDTQYF. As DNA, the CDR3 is TGTGCCAGCAGTTTACGACTAGCGGGAGTGGGGGGTACAGATACGCAGTATTTT.

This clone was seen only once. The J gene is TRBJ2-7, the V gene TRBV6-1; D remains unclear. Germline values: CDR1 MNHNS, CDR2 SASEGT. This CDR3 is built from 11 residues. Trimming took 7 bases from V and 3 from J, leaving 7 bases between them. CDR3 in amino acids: CASTGVYEQYF. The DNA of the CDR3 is TGTGCCAGCACAGGTGTCTACGAGCAGTACTTC.

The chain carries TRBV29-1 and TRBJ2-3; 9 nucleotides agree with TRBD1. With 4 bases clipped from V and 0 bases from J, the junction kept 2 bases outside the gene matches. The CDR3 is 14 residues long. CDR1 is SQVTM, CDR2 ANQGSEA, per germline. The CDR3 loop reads CSVVGTGSTDTQYF. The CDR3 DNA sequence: TGCAGCGTTGTAGGGACAGGGAGCACAGATACGCAGTATTTT.

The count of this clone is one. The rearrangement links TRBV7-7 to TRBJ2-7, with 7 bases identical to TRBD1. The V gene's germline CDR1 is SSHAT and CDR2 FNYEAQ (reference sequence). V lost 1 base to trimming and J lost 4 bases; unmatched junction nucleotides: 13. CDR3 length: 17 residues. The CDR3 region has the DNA TGTGCCAGCAGCTTAGGAGGGGGACGACAGGGTCGGTACGAGCAGTACTTC. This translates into CASSLGGGRQGRYEQYF.

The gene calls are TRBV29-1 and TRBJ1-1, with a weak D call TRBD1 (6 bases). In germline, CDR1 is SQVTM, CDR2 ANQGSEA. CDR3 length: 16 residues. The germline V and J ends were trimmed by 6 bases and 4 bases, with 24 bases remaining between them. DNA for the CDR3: TGCAGCGTGGGCCGGGGGGGCCAGTCCCAGGGCACTGAAGCTTTCTTT. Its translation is CSVGRGGQSQGTEAFF.

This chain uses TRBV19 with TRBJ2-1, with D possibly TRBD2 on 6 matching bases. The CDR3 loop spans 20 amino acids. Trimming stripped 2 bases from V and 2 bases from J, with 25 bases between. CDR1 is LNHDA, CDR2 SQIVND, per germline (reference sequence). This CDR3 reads CASSILFSPGRDVAYNEQFF. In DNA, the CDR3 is TGTGCCAGTAGTATACTATTCAGTCCAGGGCGGGATGTAGCCTACAATGAGCAGTTCTTC.

The CDR3 bases are TGTGCCAGTTCGGGGCTAGCGGGAGTTGGTGAGCAGTTCTTC. As protein: CASSGLAGVGEQFF. The V and J genes are TRBV19 and TRBJ2-1; TRBD2 matches 10 bases. Losses at the gene ends were 8 bases for V and 9 bases for J; bases not matched to a gene: 10. The CDR3 runs to 14 residues. Germline V gene data show CDR1 as LNHDA and CDR2 as SQIVND (reference sequence).

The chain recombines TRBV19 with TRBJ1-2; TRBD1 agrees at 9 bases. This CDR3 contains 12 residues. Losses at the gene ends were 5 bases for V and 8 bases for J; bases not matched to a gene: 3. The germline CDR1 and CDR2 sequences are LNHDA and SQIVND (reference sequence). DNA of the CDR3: TGTGCCAGTAGTTTCACAGGGGGCGGCTACACCTTC. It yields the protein CASSFTGGGYTF.

CDR3: CASRQLNYGYTF. In nucleotides, the CDR3 is TGTGCCAGCAGACAGCTTAACTATGGCTACACCTTC. The chain is built from TRBV5-4 and TRBJ1-2; D uncertain. V was cut by 5 bases and J by 1 base, with 6 bases left in between. In germline, CDR1 is SGHNT, CDR2 YYREEE (reference sequence). The CDR3 totals 12 residues.

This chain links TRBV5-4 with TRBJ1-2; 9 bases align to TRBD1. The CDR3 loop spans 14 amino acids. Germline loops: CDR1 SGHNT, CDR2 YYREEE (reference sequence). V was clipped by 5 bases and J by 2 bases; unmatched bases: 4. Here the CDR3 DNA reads TGTGCCAGCAGGCCCGACAGGGGGAACTATGGCTACACCTTC. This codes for CASRPDRGNYGYTF.

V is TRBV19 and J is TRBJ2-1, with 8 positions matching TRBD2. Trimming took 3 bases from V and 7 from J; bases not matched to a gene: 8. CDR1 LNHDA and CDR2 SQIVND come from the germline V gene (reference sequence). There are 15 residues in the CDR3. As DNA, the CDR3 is TGTGCCAGTAGTATCCCGGGGGGGGCCGGAAATGAGCAGTTCTTC. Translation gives CASSIPGGAGNEQFF.

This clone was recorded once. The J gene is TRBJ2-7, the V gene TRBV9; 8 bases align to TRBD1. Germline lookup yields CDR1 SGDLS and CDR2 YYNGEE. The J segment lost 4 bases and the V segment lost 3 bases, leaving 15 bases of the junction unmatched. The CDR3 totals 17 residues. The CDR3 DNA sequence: TGTGCCAGCAGCGCCGGGGCGGGGCAGGGGGCTTCTTACGAGCAGTACTTC. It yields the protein CASSAGAGQGASYEQYF.

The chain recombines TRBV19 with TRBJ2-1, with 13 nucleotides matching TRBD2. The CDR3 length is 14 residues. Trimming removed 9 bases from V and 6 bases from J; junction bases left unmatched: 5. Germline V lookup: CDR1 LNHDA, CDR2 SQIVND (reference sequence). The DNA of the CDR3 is TGTGCCAGCACACTAGCGGGAGGGTCCAATGAGCAGTTCTTC. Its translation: CASTLAGGSNEQFF.

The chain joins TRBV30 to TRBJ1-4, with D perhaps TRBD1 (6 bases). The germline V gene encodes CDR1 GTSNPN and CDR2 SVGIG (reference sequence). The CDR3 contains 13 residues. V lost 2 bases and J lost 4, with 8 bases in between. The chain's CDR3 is CAWSQQGNEKLFF. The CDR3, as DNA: TGTGCCTGGAGTCAACAGGGTAATGAAAAACTGTTTTTT.

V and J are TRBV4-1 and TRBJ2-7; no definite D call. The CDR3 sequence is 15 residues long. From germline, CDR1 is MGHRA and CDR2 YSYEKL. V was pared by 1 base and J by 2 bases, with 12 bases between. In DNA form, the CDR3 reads TGCGCCAGCAGCCAAGGGCGGAGTTCCACCTACGAGCAGTACTTC. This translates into CASSQGRSSTYEQYF.

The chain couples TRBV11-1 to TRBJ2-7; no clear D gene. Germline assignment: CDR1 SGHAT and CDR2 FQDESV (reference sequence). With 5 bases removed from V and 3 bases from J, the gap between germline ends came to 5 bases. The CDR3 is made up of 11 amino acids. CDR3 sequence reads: CASSRNYEQYF. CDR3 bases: TGTGCCAGCAGCCGCAACTACGAGCAGTACTTC.

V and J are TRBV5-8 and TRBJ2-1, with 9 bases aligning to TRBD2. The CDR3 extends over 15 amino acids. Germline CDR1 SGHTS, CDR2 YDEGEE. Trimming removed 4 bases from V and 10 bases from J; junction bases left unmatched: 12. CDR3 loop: CASSPGIPSGIEQFF. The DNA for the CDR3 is TGTGCCAGCAGCCCTGGAATACCTAGCGGGATCGAGCAGTTCTTC.

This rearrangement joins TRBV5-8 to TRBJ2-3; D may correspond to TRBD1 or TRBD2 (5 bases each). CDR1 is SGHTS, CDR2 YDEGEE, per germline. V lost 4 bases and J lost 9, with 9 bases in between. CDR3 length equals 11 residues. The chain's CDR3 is CASSLWGTQYF. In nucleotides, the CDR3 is TGTGCCAGCAGCCTGTGGGGGACGCAGTATTTT.